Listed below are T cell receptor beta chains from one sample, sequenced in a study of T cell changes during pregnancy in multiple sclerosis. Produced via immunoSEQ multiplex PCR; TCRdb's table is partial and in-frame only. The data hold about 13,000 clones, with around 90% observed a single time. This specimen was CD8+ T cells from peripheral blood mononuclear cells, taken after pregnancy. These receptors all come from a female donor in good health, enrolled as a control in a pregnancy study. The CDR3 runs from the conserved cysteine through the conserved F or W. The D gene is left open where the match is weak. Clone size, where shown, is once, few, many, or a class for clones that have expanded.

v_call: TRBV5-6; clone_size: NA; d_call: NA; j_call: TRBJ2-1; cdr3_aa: CASSLGRVGEQFF; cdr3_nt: TGTGCCAGCAGCTTGGGGCGGGTAGGTGAGCAGTTCTTC
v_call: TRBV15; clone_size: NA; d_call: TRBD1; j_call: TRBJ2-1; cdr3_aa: CATSSRDSSYNEQFF; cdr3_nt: TGTGCCACCAGCAGCCGGGACAGCTCCTACAATGAGCAGTTCTTC
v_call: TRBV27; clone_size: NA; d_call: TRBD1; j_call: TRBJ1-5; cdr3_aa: CASGTHLGTGDQPQHF; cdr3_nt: TGTGCCAGCGGAACTCACCTCGGGACAGGGGATCAGCCCCAGCATTTT
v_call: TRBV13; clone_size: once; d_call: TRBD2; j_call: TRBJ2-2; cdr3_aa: CASSLGAGGPTGELFF; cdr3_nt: TGTGCCAGCAGCTTAGGGGCGGGAGGGCCCACCGGGGAGCTGTTTTTT
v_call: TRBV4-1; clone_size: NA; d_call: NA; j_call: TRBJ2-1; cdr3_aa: CASSELVRNEQFF; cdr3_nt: TGCGCCAGCAGCGAACTAGTTAGGAATGAGCAGTTCTTC
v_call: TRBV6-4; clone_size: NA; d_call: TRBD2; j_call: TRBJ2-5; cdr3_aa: CASSETSGGQETQYF; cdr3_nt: TGTGCCAGCAGTGAGACTAGCGGGGGGCAAGAGACCCAGTACTTC
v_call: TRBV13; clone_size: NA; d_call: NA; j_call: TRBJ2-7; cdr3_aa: CASSLGSSYEQYF; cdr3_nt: TGTGCCAGCAGCTTAGGCAGCTCCTACGAGCAGTACTTC
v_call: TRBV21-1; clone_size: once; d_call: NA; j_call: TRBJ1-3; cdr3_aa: CASSKTGLPGNTIYF; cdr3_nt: TGTGCCAGCAGCAAGACAGGGTTGCCTGGAAACACCATATATTTT
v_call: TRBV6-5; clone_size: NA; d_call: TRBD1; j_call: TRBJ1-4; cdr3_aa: CASSYTGGREKLFF; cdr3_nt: TGTGCCAGCAGTTACACAGGGGGCAGAGAAAAACTGTTTTTT
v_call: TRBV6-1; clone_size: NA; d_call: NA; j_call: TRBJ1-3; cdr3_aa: CASMVRGNSGNTIYF; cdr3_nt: TGTGCCAGCATGGTAAGGGGCAACTCTGGAAACACCATATATTTT
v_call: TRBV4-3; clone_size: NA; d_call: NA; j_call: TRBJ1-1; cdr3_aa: CASSQEGLNTEAFF; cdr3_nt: TGCGCCAGCAGCCAAGAGGGGCTGAACACTGAAGCTTTCTTT
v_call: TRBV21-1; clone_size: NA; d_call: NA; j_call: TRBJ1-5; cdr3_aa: CASSKGYRNNQPQHF; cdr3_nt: TGTGCCAGCAGCAAAGGGTACAGGAACAATCAGCCCCAGCATTTT
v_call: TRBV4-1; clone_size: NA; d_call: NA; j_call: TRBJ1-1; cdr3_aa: CASSQDGAELNTEAFF; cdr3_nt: TGCGCCAGCAGCCAAGATGGAGCAGAACTCAACACTGAAGCTTTCTTT
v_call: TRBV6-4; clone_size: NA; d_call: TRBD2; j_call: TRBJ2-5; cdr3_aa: CASSEKAGGQETQYF; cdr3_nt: TGTGCCAGCAGTGAAAAAGCGGGAGGCCAGGAGACCCAGTACTTC
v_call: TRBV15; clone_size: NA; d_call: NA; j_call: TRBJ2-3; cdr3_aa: CATASSASSTDTQYF; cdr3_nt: TGTGCCACCGCTTCGAGCGCGTCAAGCACAGATACGCAGTATTTT
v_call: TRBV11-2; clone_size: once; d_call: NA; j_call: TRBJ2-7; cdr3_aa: CASSLDLRQAIYEQYF; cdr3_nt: TGTGCCAGCAGCTTAGATCTTAGGCAGGCTATCTACGAGCAGTACTTC
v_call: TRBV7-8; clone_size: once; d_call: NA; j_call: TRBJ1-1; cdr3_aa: CASSQRRRRTEAFF; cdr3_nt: TGTGCCAGCAGCCAAAGAAGGAGGAGGACTGAAGCTTTCTTT
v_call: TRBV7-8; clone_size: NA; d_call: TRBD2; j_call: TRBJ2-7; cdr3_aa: CASSQTTSGLEQYF; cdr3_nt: TGTGCCAGCAGCCAGACAACTAGCGGTCTCGAGCAGTACTTC
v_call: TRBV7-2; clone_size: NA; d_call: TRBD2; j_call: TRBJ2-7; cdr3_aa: CASSSQIPGLAAYEQYF; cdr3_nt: TGTGCCAGCAGCTCGCAAATCCCCGGACTAGCGGCCTACGAGCAGTACTTC
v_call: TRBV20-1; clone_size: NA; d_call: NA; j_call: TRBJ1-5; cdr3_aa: CSARFGGGQHF; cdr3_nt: TGCAGTGCTAGATTCGGGGGGGGCCAGCATTTT
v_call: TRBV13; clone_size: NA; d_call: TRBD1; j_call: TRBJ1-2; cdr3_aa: CASSARGPGLWGYTF; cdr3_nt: TGTGCCAGCAGCGCCAGGGGGCCTGGGCTTTGGGGCTACACCTTC
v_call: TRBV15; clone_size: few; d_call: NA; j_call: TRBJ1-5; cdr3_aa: CATSRDTLAGGNQPQHF; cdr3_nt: TGTGCCACCAGCAGAGATACCCTGGCAGGGGGCAATCAGCCCCAGCATTTT
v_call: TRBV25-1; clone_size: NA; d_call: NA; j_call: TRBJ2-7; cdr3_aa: CARPVAAPKIVYEQYF; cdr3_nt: TGTGCAAGGCCAGTTGCGGCACCTAAAATAGTGTACGAGCAGTACTTC
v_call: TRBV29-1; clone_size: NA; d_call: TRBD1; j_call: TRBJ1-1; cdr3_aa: CSGQGISTEAFF; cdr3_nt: TGCAGCGGACAGGGGATCTCCACTGAAGCTTTCTTT
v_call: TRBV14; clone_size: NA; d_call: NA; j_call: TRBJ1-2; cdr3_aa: CASSHLTGLEGYTF; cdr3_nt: TGTGCCAGCAGCCACTTGACAGGATTAGAAGGCTACACCTTC
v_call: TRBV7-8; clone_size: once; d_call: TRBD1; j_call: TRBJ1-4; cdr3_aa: CASSLGTGREKLFF; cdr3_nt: TGTGCCAGCAGCTTGGGGACAGGGCGTGAAAAACTGTTTTTT
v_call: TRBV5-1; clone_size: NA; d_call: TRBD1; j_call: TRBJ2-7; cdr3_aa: CASSPRDRAHEQYF; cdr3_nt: TGCGCCAGCAGCCCGCGGGACAGGGCTCACGAGCAGTACTTC
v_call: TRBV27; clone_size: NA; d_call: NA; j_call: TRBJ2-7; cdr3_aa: CASRPGGWEGDPYEQYF; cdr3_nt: TGTGCCAGCCGCCCGGGGGGTTGGGAGGGGGACCCCTACGAGCAGTACTTC
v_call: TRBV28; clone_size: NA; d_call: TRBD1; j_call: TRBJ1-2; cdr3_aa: CASSSRGEGYTF; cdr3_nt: TGTGCCAGCAGTTCCAGGGGGGAAGGCTACACCTTC
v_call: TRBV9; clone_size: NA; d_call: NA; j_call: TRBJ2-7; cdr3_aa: CASSVDEGEQYF; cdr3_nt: TGTGCCAGCAGCGTAGACGAGGGAGAGCAGTACTTC
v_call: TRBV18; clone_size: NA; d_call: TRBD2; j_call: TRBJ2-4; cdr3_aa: CASHGTSGDLAKNIQYF; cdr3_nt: TGTGCCAGCCACGGGACTAGCGGGGACCTAGCCAAAAACATTCAGTACTTC
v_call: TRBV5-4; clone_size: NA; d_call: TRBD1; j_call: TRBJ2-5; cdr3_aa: CASSPGVPGQGFRETQYF; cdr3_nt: TGTGCCAGCAGCCCGGGGGTCCCGGGACAGGGTTTTAGAGAGACCCAGTACTTC
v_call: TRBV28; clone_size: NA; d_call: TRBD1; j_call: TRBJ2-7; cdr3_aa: CASSFRTGGVEQYF; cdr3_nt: TGTGCCAGCAGTTTCCGGACAGGGGGGGTGGAGCAGTACTTC
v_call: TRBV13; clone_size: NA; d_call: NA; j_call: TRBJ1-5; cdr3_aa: CASSLGPLQPQHF; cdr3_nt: TGTGCCAGCAGCTTAGGCCCCCTCCAGCCCCAGCATTTT
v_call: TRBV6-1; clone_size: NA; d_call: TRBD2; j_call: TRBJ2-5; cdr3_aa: CASTGTSGETQYF; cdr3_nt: TGTGCCAGCACCGGAACTAGCGGAGAGACCCAGTACTTC
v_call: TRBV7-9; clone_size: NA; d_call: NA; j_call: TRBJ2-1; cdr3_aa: CASTPGPRDSYNEQFF; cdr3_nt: TGTGCCAGCACCCCGGGGCCCCGGGACTCTTACAATGAGCAGTTCTTC
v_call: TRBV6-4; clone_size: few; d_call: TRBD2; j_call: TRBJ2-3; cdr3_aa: CASSDSRGGTDTQYF; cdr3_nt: TGTGCCAGCAGTGACTCGCGGGGGGGCACAGATACGCAGTATTTT
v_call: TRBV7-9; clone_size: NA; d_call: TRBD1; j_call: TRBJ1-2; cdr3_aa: CASSSSGQGLDGYTF; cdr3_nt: TGTGCCAGCAGCTCCTCGGGACAGGGGTTGGATGGCTACACCTTC
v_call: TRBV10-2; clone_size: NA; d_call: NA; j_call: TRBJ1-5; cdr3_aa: CASSGQDGGQPQHF; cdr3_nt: TGCGCCAGCAGTGGACAGGACGGCGGTCAGCCCCAGCATTTT
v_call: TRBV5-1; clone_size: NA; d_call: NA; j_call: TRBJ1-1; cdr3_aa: CASSLVAGPNTEAFF; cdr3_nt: TGCGCCAGCAGCTTGGTTGCAGGCCCGAACACTGAAGCTTTCTTT
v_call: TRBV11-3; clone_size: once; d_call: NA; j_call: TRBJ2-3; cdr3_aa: CASSQGPPTSGTDTQYF; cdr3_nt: TGTGCCAGCAGCCAGGGGCCCCCGACCTCGGGCACAGATACGCAGTATTTT
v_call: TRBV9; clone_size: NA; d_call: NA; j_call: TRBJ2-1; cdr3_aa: CASSSEVGGYSYNEQFF; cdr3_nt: TGTGCCAGCAGCTCGGAGGTGGGCGGGTACTCCTACAATGAGCAGTTCTTC
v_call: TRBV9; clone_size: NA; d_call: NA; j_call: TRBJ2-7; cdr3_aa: CASSLSGGYEQYF; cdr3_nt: TGTGCCAGCAGCCTTAGTGGGGGGTACGAGCAGTACTTC
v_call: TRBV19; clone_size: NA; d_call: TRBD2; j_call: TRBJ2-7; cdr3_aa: CASSIGPSGSYEQYF; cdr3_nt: TGTGCCAGTAGTATAGGGCCTAGCGGGAGCTACGAGCAGTACTTC
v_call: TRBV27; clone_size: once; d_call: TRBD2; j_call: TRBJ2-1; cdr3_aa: CASSSGTSGRSEQFF; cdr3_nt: TGTGCCAGCAGCTCCGGGACTAGCGGGAGGAGTGAGCAGTTCTTC
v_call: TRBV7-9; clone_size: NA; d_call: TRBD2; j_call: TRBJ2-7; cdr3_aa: CASSLARGVSGALSYEQYF; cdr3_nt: TGTGCCAGCAGCTTAGCGCGGGGCGTTAGCGGGGCCCTTTCCTACGAGCAGTACTTC
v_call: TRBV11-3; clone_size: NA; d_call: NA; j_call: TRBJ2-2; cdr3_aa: CASSVDSTNTGELFF; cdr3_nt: TGTGCCAGCAGCGTGGACTCGACAAACACCGGGGAGCTGTTTTTT
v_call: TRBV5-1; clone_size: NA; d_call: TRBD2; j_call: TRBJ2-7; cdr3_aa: CASTSRGEGYEQYF; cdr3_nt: TGCGCCAGCACTAGTCGGGGGGAAGGCTACGAGCAGTACTTC
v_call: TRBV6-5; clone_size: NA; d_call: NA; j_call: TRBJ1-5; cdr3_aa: CASSYRSNQPQHF; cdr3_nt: TGTGCCAGCAGTTACAGGAGTAATCAGCCCCAGCATTTT
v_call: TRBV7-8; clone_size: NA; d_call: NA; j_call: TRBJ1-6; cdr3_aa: CASTKSSYNSPLHF; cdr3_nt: TGTGCCAGTACTAAAAGCTCCTATAATTCACCCCTCCACTTT
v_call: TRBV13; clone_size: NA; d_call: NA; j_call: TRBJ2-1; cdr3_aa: CASKPRGSYNEQFF; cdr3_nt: TGTGCCAGCAAACCCCGGGGTTCCTACAATGAGCAGTTCTTC
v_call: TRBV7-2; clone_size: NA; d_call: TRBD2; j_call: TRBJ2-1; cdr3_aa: CASSLRSGTGEQFF; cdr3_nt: TGTGCCAGCAGCTTAAGGAGCGGGACTGGTGAGCAGTTCTTC
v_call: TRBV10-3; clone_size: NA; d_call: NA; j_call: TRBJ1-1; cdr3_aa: CAISESRGTNTEAFF; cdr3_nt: TGTGCCATCAGTGAGTCCCGGGGAACGAACACTGAAGCTTTCTTT